The TCR beta chain described here comes from a study of cytomegalovirus exposure and HLA in healthy donors. About the research overall: Roughly 77 million unique TCRs from HLA-typed donors made up an early data release.

Note on this clone: Other DNA sequences from this sample encode an identical CDR3 as well.

The PCR ran on 60 Vbeta and 13 Jbeta primers. Assay: immunoSEQ multiplex PCR; the TCRdb copy retains only in-frame clones and omits some. The sample yields 95,000 to 150,000 clones, roughly four fifths seen once. The germline V and J ends were trimmed by 3 bases and 2 bases, with 9 bases remaining between them. The CDR3 loop spans 14 amino acids. Germline CDR1 is KGHSH and CDR2 is LQKENI. The clonotype was recovered from a man aged 35-49 years in good health and CMV-seronegative. The specimen sequenced was PBMCs. V gene TRBV18 combines with J gene TRBJ2-3; D possibly corresponds to TRBD1 (6 bases). The CDR3 DNA follows: TGTGCCAGCTCACCCGGACAGTCCACAGATACGCAGTATTTT. It encodes CASSPGQSTDTQYF.